Reported below is one T cell receptor beta chain. The sample comes from a study of control samples from healthy donors and cancer patients. The CDR3 runs to 13 residues. Trimming took 8 bases from V and 6 from J, leaving 13 bases between them. Germline V gives CDR1 SGHNT, CDR2 YENEEA. The repertoire was sequenced with immunoSEQ multiplex PCR; TCRdb's copy has only in-frame clones and lacks some. Among 75,000 to 95,000 clones listed, 85% to 95% were seen once. Material for sequencing was blood. The J gene is TRBJ2-2, the V gene TRBV11-3, with D perhaps TRBD1 (6 bases). The clonotype originates from a woman in her 30s in good health. The CDR3 protein is CASDKRGSGELFF. Written as DNA, the CDR3 is TGTGCCAGCGACAAAAGGGGGTCCGGGGAGCTGTTTTTT.